What follows is one T cell receptor (beta chain) and its context. Profiling relied on immunoSEQ multiplex PCR, and the TCRdb table lists in-frame clones only, not all of them. The data contain approximately 100,000 clones, roughly nine tenths of them seen just once; the ten biggest clones take up roughly 4%. This sample stems from a study of control samples from healthy donors and cancer patients. This clonotype was obtained from a human donor in good health. The donor label of this sample is uncertain. Sequencing was performed on blood.

CDR3: CASRHSRDPRGDEQFF. In nucleotides, the CDR3 is TGTGCAAGTCGCCACAGCCGGGACCCGAGGGGCGATGAGCAGTTCTTC. The chain recombines TRBV12-2 with TRBJ2-1. TRBV12-2 is listed as a pseudogene. The CDR3 spans 16 residues.